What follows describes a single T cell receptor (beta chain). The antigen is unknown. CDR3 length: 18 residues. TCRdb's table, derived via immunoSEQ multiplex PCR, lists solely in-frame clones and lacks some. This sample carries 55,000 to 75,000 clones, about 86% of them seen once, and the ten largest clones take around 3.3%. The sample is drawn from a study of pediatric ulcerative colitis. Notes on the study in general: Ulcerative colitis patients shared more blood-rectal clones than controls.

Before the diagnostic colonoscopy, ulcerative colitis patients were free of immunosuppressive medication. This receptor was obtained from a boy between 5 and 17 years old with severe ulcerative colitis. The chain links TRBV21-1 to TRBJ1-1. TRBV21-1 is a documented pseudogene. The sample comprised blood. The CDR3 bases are TGTGCCAGCAGCAAAGAAGGGCCAACAGAGAACAACCCGGATGGAGCTTTCTTT. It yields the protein CASSKEGPTENNPDGAFF.